The 2 T cell receptor beta chains below come from one sample, sequenced in a study of blood T cell repertoires in COVID-19. Some clones are missing from TCRdb's copy, which holds only in-frame ones; the method was immunoSEQ multiplex PCR. The sample lists about 110,000 clones, about 78% occurring once. Sequences were obtained from peripheral blood. These receptors all stem from a human donor in a cohort sampled during active or convalescent COVID-19.

This clone was seen a few times. The V and J genes are TRBV11-3 and TRBJ2-1; D gene unclear. The CDR3 has 15 amino acids. Germline CDR1 and CDR2: SGHNT and YENEEA. Trimming shortened V by 4 bases and J by 0 bases, and 10 bases separated the two germline ends. CDR3 nucleotides: TGTGCCAGCAGCTCGCGGATAAGCTCCTACAATGAGCAGTTCTTC. It yields the protein CASSSRISSYNEQFF.

The J gene is TRBJ1-1, the V gene TRBV12-3 or TRBV12-4; D perhaps matches TRBD1 (6 bases). The CDR3 loop spans 13 amino acids. Trimming cost V 5 bases and J 1 base, with 8 bases left between them. The CDR3 DNA is TGTGCCAGCAGTAGACAGGAGAACACTGAAGCTTTCTTT. This encodes CASSRQENTEAFF.